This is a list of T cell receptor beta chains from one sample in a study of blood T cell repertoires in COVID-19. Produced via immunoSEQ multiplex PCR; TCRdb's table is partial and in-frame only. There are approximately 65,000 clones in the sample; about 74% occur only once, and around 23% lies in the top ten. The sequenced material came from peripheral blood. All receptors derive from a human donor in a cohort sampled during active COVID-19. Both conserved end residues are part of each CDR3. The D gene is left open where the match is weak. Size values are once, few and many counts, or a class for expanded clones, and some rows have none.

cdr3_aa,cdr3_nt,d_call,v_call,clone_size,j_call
CASTVLGDTIYF,TGTGCCAGCACTGTCCTCGGGGACACCATATATTTT,NA,TRBV28,many,TRBJ1-3
CASSLDRTGRDEQFF,TGTGCCAGCAGCTTGGACCGAACAGGGAGGGATGAGCAGTTCTTC,NA,TRBV5-4,NA,TRBJ2-1
CASSPGGVSEKLFF,TGTGCCAGCAGCCCAGGGGGCGTAAGTGAAAAACTGTTTTTT,TRBD1,TRBV28,NA,TRBJ1-4
CASSQGTGREVSTF,TGCGCCAGCAGCCAAGGGACAGGGCGCGAAGTTAGCACCTTC,TRBD1,TRBV4-3,NA,TRBJ1-2
CASRLAGETGELFF,TGTGCCAGCCGACTAGCGGGAGAAACCGGGGAGCTGTTTTTT,TRBD2,TRBV2,NA,TRBJ2-2
CATSRDLLDTQYF,TGTGCCACCAGCAGAGATCTCCTAGATACGCAGTATTTT,NA,TRBV15,NA,TRBJ2-3
CASSDQRPYNEQFF,TGTGCCAGCAGTGACCAGCGGCCCTACAATGAGCAGTTCTTC,NA,TRBV6-1,NA,TRBJ2-1
CASSLVLRGDEQFF,TGTGCCAGCAGCTTGGTGCTCAGGGGCGATGAGCAGTTCTTC,NA,TRBV5-4,NA,TRBJ2-1
CASSSPGLNTEAFF,TGTGCCAGTAGTAGCCCAGGTTTGAACACTGAAGCTTTCTTT,NA,TRBV19,NA,TRBJ1-1
CASSVGGPDTQYF,TGTGCCAGCAGCGTAGGAGGTCCTGATACGCAGTATTTT,NA,TRBV9,few,TRBJ2-3
CASSPTAGRGNTEAFF,TGTGCCAGCAGCCCTACGGCCGGCAGGGGGAACACTGAAGCTTTCTTT,NA,TRBV5-4,NA,TRBJ1-1
CASRSTQGSYNEQFF,TGTGCCAGCAGATCAACACAGGGGTCCTACAATGAGCAGTTCTTC,TRBD1,TRBV28,once,TRBJ2-1
CASSPSGGIMTQYF,TGTGCCAGCTCCCCCTCAGGGGGTATTATGACCCAGTACTTC,TRBD1,TRBV4-2,NA,TRBJ2-5
CAWSVQGGDTQYF,TGTGCCTGGAGTGTACAGGGGGGGGATACGCAGTATTTT,NA,TRBV30,NA,TRBJ2-3
CASSLGAGGSNTIYF,TGCGCCAGCAGCTTGGGCGCAGGGGGCTCAAACACCATATATTTT,TRBD1,TRBV5-1,NA,TRBJ1-3
CASSPGTGGWDEQYF,TGTGCCAGCTCCCCGGGGACAGGGGGCTGGGACGAGCAGTACTTC,TRBD1,TRBV18,NA,TRBJ2-7
CASSARTGHRETQYF,TGTGCCAGCAGCGCTCGAACGGGACACCGGGAGACCCAGTACTTC,NA,TRBV9,once,TRBJ2-5
CASSIDRNSYEQYF,TGTGCCAGTAGTATCGACAGAAACTCCTACGAGCAGTACTTC,NA,TRBV19,NA,TRBJ2-7
CASSESLYGDSPLHF,TGTGCCAGCAGTGAATCTCTGTATGGAGATTCACCCCTCCACTTT,NA,TRBV25-1,few,TRBJ1-6
CASSLEIGTGSGYTF,TGTGCCAGCAGCTTGGAGATCGGGACAGGGAGCGGCTACACCTTC,TRBD1,TRBV5-4,few,TRBJ1-2
CASSLGSLAKNIQYF,TGTGCCAGCAGCTTAGGTTCACTAGCCAAAAACATTCAGTACTTC,NA,TRBV7-2,NA,TRBJ2-4
CASRTGRTYEQYF,TGTGCCAGCAGGACAGGGAGAACCTACGAGCAGTACTTC,TRBD1,TRBV6-5,once,TRBJ2-7
CATSRDMGQGVNIQYF,TGTGCCACCAGCAGAGATATGGGACAGGGGGTAAACATTCAGTACTTC,TRBD1,TRBV15,NA,TRBJ2-4
CASSLRRTSGGTRSSYNEQFF,TGCGCCAGCAGCTTACGTCGGACTAGCGGGGGGACCAGAAGCTCCTACAATGAGCAGTTCTTC,TRBD2,TRBV5-1,NA,TRBJ2-1
CASSQLGLASGELFF,TGCGCCAGCAGCCAGCTCGGACTAGCTTCCGGGGAGCTGTTTTTT,TRBD2,TRBV4-1,NA,TRBJ2-2
CASSPGQGFEQFF,TGTGCCAGCAGCCCGGGACAGGGATTTGAGCAGTTCTTC,TRBD1,TRBV5-4,NA,TRBJ2-1
CASSFSENTEAFF,TGTGCCAGCAGCTTTTCAGAGAACACTGAAGCTTTCTTT,NA,TRBV11-3,NA,TRBJ1-1
CASSQDRSNIQYF,TGTGCCAGCAGCCAAGACAGGTCTAACATTCAGTACTTC,NA,TRBV3-1/TRBV3-2,NA,TRBJ2-4
CASSRQVNSPLHF,TGTGCCAGCAGTCGTCAGGTTAATTCACCCCTCCACTTT,NA,TRBV12-3/TRBV12-4,NA,TRBJ1-6
CASGASLGSGYTF,TGTGCCAGCGGGGCGAGCCTCGGGAGTGGCTACACCTTC,NA,TRBV6-5,NA,TRBJ1-2
CASSSSPSSYNEQFF,TGTGCCAGCAGTTCTTCCCCTAGCTCCTACAATGAGCAGTTCTTC,NA,TRBV5-4,once,TRBJ2-1
CASSQGRLAGGNTGELFF,TGTGCCAGCAGCCAAGGCCGACTAGCGGGGGGAAACACCGGGGAGCTGTTTTTT,TRBD2,TRBV3-1/TRBV3-2,NA,TRBJ2-2
CASSQDSYEQYF,TGTGCCAGCAGCCAAGATTCGTACGAGCAGTACTTC,NA,TRBV3-1/TRBV3-2,NA,TRBJ2-7
CASSLGQGMNQPQHF,TGTGCCAGCAGTTTAGGACAGGGGATGAATCAGCCCCAGCATTTT,TRBD1,TRBV6-6,NA,TRBJ1-5
CASSPPGSPYNEQFF,TGTGCCAGCAGCCCCCCGGGAAGCCCATACAATGAGCAGTTCTTC,NA,TRBV7-6,NA,TRBJ2-1
CASSFGAYGYTF,TGTGCCAGCAGTTTTGGGGCCTATGGCTACACCTTC,NA,TRBV12-3/TRBV12-4,once,TRBJ1-2
CASSLGQNSYNEQFF,TGCGCCAGCAGCTTGGGACAGAATTCCTACAATGAGCAGTTCTTC,NA,TRBV5-1,NA,TRBJ2-1
CASSPPGTSDTQYF,TGTGCCAGCTCACCACCCGGGACATCAGATACGCAGTATTTT,NA,TRBV18,NA,TRBJ2-3
CASFYSQGYEQYF,TGTGCCAGCTTCTATTCACAGGGCTACGAGCAGTACTTC,NA,TRBV2,NA,TRBJ2-7
CASSMDREETQYF,TGTGCCAGTAGTATGGACAGGGAGGAGACCCAGTACTTC,TRBD1,TRBV19,NA,TRBJ2-5
CASNQGDSYNEQFF,TGTGCCAGCAACCAAGGGGACTCGTACAATGAGCAGTTCTTC,NA,TRBV9,NA,TRBJ2-1
CASSPTRTSHEQYF,TGTGCCAGCAGCCCTACCAGGACTAGCCACGAGCAGTACTTC,TRBD2,TRBV13,once,TRBJ2-7
CASSTYTSGGSYEQYF,TGTGCCAGTAGTACCTACACTAGCGGGGGCTCCTACGAGCAGTACTTC,TRBD2,TRBV19,NA,TRBJ2-7
CASTRRAGNYGYTF,TGTGCCAGTACCCGGCGGGCCGGAAACTATGGCTACACCTTC,NA,TRBV19,NA,TRBJ1-2
CASSFRDKGLAVGPYEQYF,TGTGCCAGCAGCTTCCGGGACAAAGGACTAGCGGTAGGACCCTACGAGCAGTACTTC,TRBD2,TRBV5-6,NA,TRBJ2-7
CASSLVGGSSPEQYF,TGTGCCAGCAGCTTGGTTGGGGGGTCGAGTCCCGAGCAGTACTTC,NA,TRBV5-6,NA,TRBJ2-7
CASSLRQGAVNEQFF,TGTGCCAGCAGCTTGCGACAGGGGGCGGTCAATGAGCAGTTCTTC,TRBD1,TRBV5-4,NA,TRBJ2-1
CASSAGGLAIPYEQYF,TGTGCCAGCAGCGCCGGAGGGCTAGCGATTCCCTACGAGCAGTACTTC,NA,TRBV9,once,TRBJ2-7
CASSLALGGETQYF,TGTGCCAGCAGCTTAGCGTTGGGGGGGGAGACCCAGTACTTC,TRBD2,TRBV7-2,few,TRBJ2-5
CSASNGLADTDTQYF,TGCAGTGCTAGTAACGGACTAGCAGACACAGATACGCAGTATTTT,TRBD2,TRBV20-1,few,TRBJ2-3
CSASGQSVSVETQYF,TGCAGTGCTAGTGGACAGAGCGTATCGGTGGAGACCCAGTACTTC,NA,TRBV20-1,NA,TRBJ2-5
CASSAGRGQIISSYNEQFF,TGCGCCAGCAGTGCAGGCAGGGGGCAGATAATAAGCTCCTACAATGAGCAGTTCTTC,TRBD1,TRBV10-1,NA,TRBJ2-1
CASSPSGTNTGELFF,TGTGCCAGCAGCCCCTCAGGGACTAACACCGGGGAGCTGTTTTTT,NA,TRBV7-2,NA,TRBJ2-2
CASTQTDTQYF,TGTGCCAGCACCCAAACAGATACGCAGTATTTT,NA,TRBV6-5,NA,TRBJ2-3
CASRETSGAYNEQFF,TGTGCCAGCAGGGAGACTAGCGGGGCCTACAATGAGCAGTTCTTC,TRBD2,TRBV2,NA,TRBJ2-1
CASSVAGGSTDTQYF,TGTGCCAGCAGTGTAGCGGGGGGCTCTACAGATACGCAGTATTTT,TRBD2,TRBV28,once,TRBJ2-3
CASSLPNAYEQYF,TGTGCCAGCAGTCTACCGAACGCCTACGAGCAGTACTTC,NA,TRBV6-5,NA,TRBJ2-7
CASSLAGQGYNEQFF,TGCGCCAGCAGCTTGGCGGGACAGGGCTACAATGAGCAGTTCTTC,TRBD1,TRBV5-1,NA,TRBJ2-1
CASSLEVLGEQYF,TGTGCCAGCAGCTTAGAGGTGCTCGGGGAGCAGTACTTC,NA,TRBV11-2,NA,TRBJ2-7
CACFGQGAIDTQYF,TGTGCCTGTTTCGGGCAGGGGGCCATCGATACGCAGTATTTT,TRBD1,TRBV28,few,TRBJ2-3